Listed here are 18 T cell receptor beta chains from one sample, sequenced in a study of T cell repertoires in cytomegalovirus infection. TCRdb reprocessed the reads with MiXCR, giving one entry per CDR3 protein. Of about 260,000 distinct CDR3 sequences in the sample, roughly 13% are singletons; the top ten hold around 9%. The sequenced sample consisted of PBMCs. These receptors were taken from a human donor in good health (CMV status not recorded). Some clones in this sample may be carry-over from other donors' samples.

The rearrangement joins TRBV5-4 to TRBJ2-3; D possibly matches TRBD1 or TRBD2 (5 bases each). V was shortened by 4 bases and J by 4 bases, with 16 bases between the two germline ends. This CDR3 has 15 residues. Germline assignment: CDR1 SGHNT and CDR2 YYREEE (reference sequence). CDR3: CASSGWDRGADTQYF. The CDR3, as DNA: TGTGCCAGCAGCGGATGGGACCGGGGAGCAGATACGCAGTATTTT.

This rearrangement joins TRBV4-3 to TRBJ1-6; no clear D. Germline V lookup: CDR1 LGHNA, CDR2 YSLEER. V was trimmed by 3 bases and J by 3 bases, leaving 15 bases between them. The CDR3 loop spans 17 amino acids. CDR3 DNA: TGCGCCAGCAGCCAGCACGGCTCAGAGGGCTATAATTCACCCCTCCACTTT. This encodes CASSQHGSEGYNSPLHF.

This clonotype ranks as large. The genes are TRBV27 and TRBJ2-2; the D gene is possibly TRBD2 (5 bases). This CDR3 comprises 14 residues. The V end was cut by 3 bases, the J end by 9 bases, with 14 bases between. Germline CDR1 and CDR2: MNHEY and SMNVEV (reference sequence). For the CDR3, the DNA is TGTGCCAGCAGTTTGGGTAGCGCACAAAGGGAGCTGTTTTTT. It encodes CASSLGSAQRELFF.

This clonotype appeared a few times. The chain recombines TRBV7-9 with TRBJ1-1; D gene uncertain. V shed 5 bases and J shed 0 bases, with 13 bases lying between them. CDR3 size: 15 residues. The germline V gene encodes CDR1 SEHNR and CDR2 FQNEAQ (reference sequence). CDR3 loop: CASSHSTVMNTEAFF. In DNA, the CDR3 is TGTGCCAGCAGCCACTCGACGGTTATGAACACTGAAGCTTTCTTT. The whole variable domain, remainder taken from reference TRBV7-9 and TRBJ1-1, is DTGVSQNPRHKITKRGQNVTFRCDPISEHNRLYWYRQTLGQGPEFLTYFQNEAQLEKSRLLSDRFSAERPKGSFSTLEIQRTEQGDSAMYLCASSHSTVMNTEAFFGQGTRLTVV.

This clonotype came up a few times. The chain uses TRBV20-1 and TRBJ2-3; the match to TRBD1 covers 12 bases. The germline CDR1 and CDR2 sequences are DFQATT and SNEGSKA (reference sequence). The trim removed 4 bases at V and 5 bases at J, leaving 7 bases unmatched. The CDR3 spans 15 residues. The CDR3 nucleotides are TGCAGTGCTACGGGGACAGGGGGCGCCGTAGATACGCAGTATTTT. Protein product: CSATGTGGAVDTQYF.

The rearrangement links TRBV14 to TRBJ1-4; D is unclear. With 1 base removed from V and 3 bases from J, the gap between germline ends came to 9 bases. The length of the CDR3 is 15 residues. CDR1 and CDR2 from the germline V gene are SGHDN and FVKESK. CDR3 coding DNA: TGTGCCAGCAGCCAAGGGGCGAAACCTAATGAAAAACTGTTTTTT. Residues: CASSQGAKPNEKLFF.

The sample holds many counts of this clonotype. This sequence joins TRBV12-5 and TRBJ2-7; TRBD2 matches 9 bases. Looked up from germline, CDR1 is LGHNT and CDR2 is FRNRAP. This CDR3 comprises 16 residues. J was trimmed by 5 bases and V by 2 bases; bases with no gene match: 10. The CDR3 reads CASGLSFSGSVNEQYF. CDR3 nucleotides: TGTGCTAGTGGTTTGTCCTTTAGCGGGAGTGTCAACGAGCAGTACTTC.

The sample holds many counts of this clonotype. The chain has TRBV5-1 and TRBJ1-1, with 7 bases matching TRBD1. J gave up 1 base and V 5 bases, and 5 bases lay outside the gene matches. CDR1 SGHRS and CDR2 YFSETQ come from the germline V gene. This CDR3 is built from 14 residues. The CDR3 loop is CASRAGTANTEAFF. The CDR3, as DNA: TGCGCCAGCAGAGCCGGGACAGCGAACACTGAAGCTTTCTTT.

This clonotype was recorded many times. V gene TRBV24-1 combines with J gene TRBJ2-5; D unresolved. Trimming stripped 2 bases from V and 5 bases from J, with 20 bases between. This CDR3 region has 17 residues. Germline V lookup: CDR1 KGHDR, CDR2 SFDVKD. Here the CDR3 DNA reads TGTGCCACCAGTGATTCCGGACGAGTATTGTTGGGGGAGACCCAGTACTTC. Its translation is CATSDSGRVLLGETQYF.

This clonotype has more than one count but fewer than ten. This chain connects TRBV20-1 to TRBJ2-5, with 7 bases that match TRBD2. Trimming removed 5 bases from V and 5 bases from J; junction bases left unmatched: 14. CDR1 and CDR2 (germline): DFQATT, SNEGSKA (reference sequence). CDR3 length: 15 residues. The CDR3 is CSAGWPGGSGETQYF. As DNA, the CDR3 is TGCAGTGCTGGATGGCCGGGCGGGAGTGGGGAGACCCAGTACTTC.

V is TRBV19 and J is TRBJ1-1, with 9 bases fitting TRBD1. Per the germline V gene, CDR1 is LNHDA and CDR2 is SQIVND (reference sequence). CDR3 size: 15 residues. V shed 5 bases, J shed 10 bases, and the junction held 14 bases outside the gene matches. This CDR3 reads CASSPTRDREIGAFF. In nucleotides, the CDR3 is TGTGCCAGTAGTCCGACTCGGGACAGGGAAATCGGAGCTTTCTTT.

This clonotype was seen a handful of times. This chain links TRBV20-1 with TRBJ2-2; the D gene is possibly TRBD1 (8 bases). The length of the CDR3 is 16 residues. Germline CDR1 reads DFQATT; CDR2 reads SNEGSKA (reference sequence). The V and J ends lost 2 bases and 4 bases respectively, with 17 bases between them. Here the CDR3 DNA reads TGCAGTGCTAGATTCGGACAGGGACTATTCACCGGGGAGCTGTTTTTT. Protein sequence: CSARFGQGLFTGELFF.

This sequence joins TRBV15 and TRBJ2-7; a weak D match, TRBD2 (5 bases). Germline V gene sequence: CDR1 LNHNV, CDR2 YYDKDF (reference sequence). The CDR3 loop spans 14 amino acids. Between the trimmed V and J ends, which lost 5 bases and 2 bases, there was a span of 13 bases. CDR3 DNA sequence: TGTGCCACCAGCCGCGCTGGAGGAGCCTACGAGCAGTACTTC. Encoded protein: CATSRAGGAYEQYF.

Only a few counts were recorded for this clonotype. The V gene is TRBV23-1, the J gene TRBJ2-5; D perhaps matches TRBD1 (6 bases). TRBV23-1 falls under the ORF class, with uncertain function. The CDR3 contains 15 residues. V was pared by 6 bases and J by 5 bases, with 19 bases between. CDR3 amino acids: CASRTLAGEEETQYF. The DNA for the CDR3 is TGCGCCAGCAGAACCCTCGCAGGGGAAGAGGAGACCCAGTACTTC.

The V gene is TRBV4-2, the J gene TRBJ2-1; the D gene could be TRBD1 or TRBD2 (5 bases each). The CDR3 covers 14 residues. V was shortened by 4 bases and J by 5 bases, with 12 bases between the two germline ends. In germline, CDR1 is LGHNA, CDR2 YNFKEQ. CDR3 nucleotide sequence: TGTGCCAGCAGCCCTCCCAGGGACCACAATGAGCAGTTCTTC. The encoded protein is CASSPPRDHNEQFF.

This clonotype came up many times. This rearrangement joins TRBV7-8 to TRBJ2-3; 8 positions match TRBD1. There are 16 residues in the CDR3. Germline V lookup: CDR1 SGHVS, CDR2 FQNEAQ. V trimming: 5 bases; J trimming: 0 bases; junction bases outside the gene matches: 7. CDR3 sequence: CASSPRTGTSTDTQYF. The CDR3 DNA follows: TGTGCCAGCAGCCCCCGGACAGGGACTAGCACAGATACGCAGTATTTT.

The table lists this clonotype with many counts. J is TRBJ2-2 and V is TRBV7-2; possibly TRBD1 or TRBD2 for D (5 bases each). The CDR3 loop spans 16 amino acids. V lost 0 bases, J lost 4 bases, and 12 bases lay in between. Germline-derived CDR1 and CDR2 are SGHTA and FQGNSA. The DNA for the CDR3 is TGTGCCAGCAGCTTAGCGCCTACAGGAGGCACCGGGGAGCTGTTTTTT. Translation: CASSLAPTGGTGELFF. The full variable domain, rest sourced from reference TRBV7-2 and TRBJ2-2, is GAGVSQSPSNKVTEKGKDVELRCDPISGHTALYWYRQSLGQGLEFLIYFQGNSAPDKSGLPSDRFSAERTGGSVSTLTIQRTQQEDSAVYLCASSLAPTGGTGELFFGEGSRLTVL.

The CDR3 spells CASQSLGAGLTDTQYF. CDR3 DNA: TGTGCCAGCCAATCCCTCGGGGCAGGACTCACAGATACGCAGTATTTT. V usage is TRBV7-9 and J usage is TRBJ2-3, with D perhaps given as TRBD1 or TRBD2 (5 bases each). Germline CDR1 and CDR2: SEHNR and FQNEAQ (reference sequence). This CDR3 region has 16 residues. Trimming cost V 8 bases and J 2 bases, with 20 bases left between them.